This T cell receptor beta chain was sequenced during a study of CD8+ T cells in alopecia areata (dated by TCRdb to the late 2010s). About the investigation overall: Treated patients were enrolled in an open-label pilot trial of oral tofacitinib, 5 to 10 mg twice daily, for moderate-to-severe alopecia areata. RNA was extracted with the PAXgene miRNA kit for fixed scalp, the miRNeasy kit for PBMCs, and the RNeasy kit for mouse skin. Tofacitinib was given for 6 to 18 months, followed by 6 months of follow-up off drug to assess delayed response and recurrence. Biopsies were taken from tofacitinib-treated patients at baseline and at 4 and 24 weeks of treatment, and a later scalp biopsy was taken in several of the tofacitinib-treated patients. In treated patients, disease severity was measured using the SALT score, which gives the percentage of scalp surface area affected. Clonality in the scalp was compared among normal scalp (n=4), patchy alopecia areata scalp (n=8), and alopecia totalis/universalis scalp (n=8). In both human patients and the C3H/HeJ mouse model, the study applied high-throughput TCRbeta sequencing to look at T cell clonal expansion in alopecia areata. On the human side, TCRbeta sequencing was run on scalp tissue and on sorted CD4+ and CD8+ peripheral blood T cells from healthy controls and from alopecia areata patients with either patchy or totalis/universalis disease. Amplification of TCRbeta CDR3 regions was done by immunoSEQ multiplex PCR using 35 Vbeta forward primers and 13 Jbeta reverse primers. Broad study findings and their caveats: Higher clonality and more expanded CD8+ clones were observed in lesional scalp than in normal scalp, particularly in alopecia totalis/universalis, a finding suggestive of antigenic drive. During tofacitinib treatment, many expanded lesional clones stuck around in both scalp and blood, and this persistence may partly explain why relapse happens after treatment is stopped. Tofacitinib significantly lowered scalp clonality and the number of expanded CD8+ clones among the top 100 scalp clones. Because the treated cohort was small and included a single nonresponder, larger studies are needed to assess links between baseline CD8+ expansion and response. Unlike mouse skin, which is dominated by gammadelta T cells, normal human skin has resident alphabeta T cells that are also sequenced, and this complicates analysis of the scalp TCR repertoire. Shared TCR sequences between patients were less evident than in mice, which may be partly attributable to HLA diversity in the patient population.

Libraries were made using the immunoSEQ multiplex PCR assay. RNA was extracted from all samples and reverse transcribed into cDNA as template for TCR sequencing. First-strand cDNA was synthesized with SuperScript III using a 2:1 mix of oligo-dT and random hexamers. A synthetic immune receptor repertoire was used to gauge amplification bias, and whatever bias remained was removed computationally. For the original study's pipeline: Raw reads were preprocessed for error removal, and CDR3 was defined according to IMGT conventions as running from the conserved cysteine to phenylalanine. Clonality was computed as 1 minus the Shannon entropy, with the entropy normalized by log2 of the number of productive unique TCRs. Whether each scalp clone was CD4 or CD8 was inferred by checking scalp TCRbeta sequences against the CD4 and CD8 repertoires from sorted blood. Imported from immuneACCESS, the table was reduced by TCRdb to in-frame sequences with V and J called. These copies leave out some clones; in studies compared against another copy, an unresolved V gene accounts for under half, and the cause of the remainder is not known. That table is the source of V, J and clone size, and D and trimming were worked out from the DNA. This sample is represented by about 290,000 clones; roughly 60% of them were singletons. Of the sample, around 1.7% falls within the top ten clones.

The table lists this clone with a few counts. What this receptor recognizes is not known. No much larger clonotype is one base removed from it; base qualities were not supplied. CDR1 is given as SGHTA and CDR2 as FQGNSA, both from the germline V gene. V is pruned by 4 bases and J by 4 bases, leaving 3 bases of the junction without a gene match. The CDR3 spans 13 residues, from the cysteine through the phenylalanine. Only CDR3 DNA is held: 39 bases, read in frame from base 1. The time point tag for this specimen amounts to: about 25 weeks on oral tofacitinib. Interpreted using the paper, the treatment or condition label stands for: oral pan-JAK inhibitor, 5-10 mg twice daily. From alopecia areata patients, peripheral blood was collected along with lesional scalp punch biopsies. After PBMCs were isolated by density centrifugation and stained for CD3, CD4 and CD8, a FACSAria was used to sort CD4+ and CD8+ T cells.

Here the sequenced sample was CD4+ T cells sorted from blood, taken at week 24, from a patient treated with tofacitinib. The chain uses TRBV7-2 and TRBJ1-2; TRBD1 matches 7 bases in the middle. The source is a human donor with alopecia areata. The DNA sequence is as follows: TGTGCCAGCAGCTCGGGACAGATCTATGGCTACACCTTC. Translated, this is CASSSGQIYGYTF.